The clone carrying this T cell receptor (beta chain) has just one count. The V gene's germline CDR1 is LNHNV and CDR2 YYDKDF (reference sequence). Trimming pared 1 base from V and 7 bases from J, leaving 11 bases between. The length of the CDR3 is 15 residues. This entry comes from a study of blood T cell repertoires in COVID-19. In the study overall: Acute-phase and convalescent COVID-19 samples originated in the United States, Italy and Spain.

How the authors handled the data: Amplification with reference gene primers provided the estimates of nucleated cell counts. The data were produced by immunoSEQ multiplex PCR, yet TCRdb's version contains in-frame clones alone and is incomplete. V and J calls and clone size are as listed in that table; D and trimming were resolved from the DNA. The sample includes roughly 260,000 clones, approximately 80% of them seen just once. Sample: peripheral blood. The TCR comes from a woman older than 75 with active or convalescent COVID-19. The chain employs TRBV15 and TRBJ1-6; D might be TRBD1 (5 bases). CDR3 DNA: TGTGCCACCAGCAGAGGGGGCAGGGTAAATTCACCCCTCCACTTT. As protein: CATSRGGRVNSPLHF.